This T cell receptor (beta chain) was sequenced in a study of CD8+CD57+ T cells in acquired aplastic anemia. It was patients with CD8+CD57+ cell expansion by flow cytometry who were chosen for sequencing. CDR1 and CDR2 (germline): KGHDR, SFDVKD. The CDR3 loop spans 12 amino acids. After removal of 2 bases from V and 9 bases from J, the junction contained 3 bases not matched to a gene. Using genomic DNA as the template, TCR beta VDJ and CDR3 profiling was carried out. TCRdb reprocessed the reads with MiXCR, giving one entry per CDR3 protein. The sample gives over 150,000 distinct CDR3 sequences, almost 50% of which show up once; 10% to 15% is in the top ten.

J is TRBJ2-7 and V is TRBV24-1, with 7 bases matching TRBD1. Sample: sorted CD4+, CD8+, or CD8+CD57+ T cells (not recorded which) from PBMCs. The clonotype comes from a human donor with aplastic anemia. Here the CDR3 reads CATSDSHRGQYF. The CDR3 nucleotides read TGTGCCACCAGTGATTCCCACAGGGGGCAGTACTTC.